This T cell receptor (beta chain) derives from a study of T-cell memory formation after mild COVID-19 (dated by TCRdb to 2020 to 2023). For the study in its entirety: TCR sequence clusters from the two donors were largely donor specific. In a couple of donors, T-cell clones that expanded and contracted after mild COVID-19 were tracked by sequencing TCRalpha and TCRbeta repertoires over time. The cohort was made up of two young adult volunteers, one female and one male, who were previously healthy. On the study overall, not on this receptor specifically: Balanced CD4/CD8 phenotypes were observed for clones contracting from day 15 to 85, whereas a bias towards CD4+ was observed for a second wave of clones expanding from day 15 to 37. Only two mild cases were covered in the study, and larger cohorts including severe cases with pre-infection samples were considered necessary. The second-wave clones that peaked on day 37 were not confirmed to be SARS-CoV-2 specific. Some responding clones were found in pre-infection memory, which suggests that pre-existing cross-reactive memory T cells took part in the SARS-CoV-2 response. Contracting CD4+ clones were found mainly in CM and EM memory subsets, while CD8+ clones were enriched in EMRA.

The instrument was an Illumina NovaSeq 6000. cDNA libraries for TCRalpha and TCRbeta were prepared by 5'RACE using constant-segment primers, with sample barcodes and unique molecular identifiers added. RNA was extracted from every sample with Trizol reagent. Library amplification was performed in two PCR steps, and a second sample barcode and Illumina TruSeq adapters were introduced in the second step. Sequencing of the libraries was done on an Illumina NovaSeq, producing 2 x 150 bp paired-end reads. The study's own analysis went as follows. Demultiplexing of reads and collapsing into UMI-guided consensus sequences were performed with migec v1.2.7. Using mixcr v2.1.11, UMI consensuses were aligned to TRA and TRB V and J templates and then assembled into clonotypes. A clonotype was counted as expanded or contracted only when both edgeR and NoisET called the clonotype significant, with the noise models trained on biological replicates. For edgeR calls, the cutoffs were a false discovery rate-adjusted p below 0.01 and a log2 fold-change threshold of 1. As an exploratory analysis of dynamics, max-normalized trajectories of the 1000 most abundant clonotypes were examined by PCA with hierarchical clustering. The CD4 or CD8 phenotype of responding clones was assigned using the separately sequenced CD4+ and CD8+ repertoires. The public reads were reanalyzed by TCRdb: fastp trimming at Q25, MiXCR alignment, in-frame beta chains only. Rows are unified per CDR3 protein, each entry keeping the most common DNA and genes. These V and J calls derive from TCRdb rather than the authors' analysis. The sample contains 250,000 to 350,000 distinct CDR3 sequences, roughly 16% of them found a single time. The top ten hold 20% to 25% of the sample.

Taken from cysteine to phenylalanine, the CDR3 has 17 residues. CDR3 DNA only is kept here, 51 bases in frame from base 1. At the junction V is shortened by 8 bases and J by 2 bases; bases outside the gene matches: 8. CDR1 and CDR2 are drawn from the germline V gene: ENHRY, SYGVKD. PBMCs were isolated by Ficoll-Paque density gradient centrifugation. With regard to this clonotype: It has no known antigen specificity. Base qualities were left out, and no much larger clone turns up one base away.

The sequenced sample was PBMCs or a T cell subset sorted from them (not recorded which). The TCR sequence derives from a man between 18 and 35 years old who had mild COVID-19 (a few samples of this study predate the infection). The sample titles of this study are shuffled in the database, so cell type and time point are left out; the donor was told from shared clones. This sequence uses TRBV10-3 and TRBJ2-5, with 16 junctional bases fitting TRBD2. For the CDR3, the sequence is CAIGRTGLAGGQETQYF. The nucleotide sequence is TGTGCCATCGGGAGAACGGGACTAGCGGGGGGGCAAGAGACCCAGTACTTC.